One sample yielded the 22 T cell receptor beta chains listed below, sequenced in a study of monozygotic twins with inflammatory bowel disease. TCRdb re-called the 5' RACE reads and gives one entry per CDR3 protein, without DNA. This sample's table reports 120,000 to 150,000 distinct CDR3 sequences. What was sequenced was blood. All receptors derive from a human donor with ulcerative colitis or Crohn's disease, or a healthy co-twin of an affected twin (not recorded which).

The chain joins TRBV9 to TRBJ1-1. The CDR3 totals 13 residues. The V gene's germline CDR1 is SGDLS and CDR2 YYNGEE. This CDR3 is CASSVWGNTEAFF.

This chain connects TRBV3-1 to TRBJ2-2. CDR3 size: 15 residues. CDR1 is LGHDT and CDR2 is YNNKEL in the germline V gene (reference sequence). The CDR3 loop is CASSHLPSNTGELFF.

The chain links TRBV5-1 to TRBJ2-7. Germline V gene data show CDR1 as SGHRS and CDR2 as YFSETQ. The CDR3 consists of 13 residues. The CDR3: CASSEITTYEQYF.

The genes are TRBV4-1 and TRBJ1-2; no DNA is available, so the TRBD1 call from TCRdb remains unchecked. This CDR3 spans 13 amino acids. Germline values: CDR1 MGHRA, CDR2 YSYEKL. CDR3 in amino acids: CASSIPGSYGYTF.

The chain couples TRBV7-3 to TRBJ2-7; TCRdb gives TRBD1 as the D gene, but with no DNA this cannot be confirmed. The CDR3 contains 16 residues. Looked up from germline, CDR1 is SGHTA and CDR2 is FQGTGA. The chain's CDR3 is CASSLTATGNSYEQYF.

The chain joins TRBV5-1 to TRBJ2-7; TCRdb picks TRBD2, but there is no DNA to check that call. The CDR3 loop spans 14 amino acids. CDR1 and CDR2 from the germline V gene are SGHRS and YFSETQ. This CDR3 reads CASSLVRVRDEQYF. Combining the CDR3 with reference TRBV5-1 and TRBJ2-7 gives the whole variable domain KAGVTQTPRYLIKTRGQQVTLSCSPISGHRSVSWYQQTPGQGLQFLFEYFSETQRNKGNFPGRFSGRQFSNSRSEMNVSTLELGDSALYLCASSLVRVRDEQYFGPGTRLTVT.

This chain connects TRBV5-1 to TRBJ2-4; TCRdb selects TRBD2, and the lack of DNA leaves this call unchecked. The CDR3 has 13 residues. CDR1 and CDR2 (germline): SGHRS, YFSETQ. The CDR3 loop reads CASSLRAEGIQYF.

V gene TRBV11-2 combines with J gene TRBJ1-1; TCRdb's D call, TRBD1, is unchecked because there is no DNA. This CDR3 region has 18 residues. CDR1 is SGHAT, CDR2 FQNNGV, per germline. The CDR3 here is CASSPNKPGRGSYTEAFF.

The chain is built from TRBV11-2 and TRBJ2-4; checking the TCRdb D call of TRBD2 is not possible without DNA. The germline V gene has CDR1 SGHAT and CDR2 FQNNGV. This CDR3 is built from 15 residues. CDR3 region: CASSSPLRNENIQYF.

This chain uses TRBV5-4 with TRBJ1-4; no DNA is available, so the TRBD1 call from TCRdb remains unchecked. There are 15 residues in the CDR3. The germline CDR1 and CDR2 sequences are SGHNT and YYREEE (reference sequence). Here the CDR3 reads CAMGAGGTTNEKLFF.

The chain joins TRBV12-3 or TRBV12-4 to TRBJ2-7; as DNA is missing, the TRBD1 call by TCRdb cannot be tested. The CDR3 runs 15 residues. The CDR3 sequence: CASSQRDRPSYEQYF.

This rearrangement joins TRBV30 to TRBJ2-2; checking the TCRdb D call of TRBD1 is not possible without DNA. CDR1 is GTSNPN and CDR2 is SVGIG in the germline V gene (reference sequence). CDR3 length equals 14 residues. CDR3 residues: CAWNRGNLGGELFF.

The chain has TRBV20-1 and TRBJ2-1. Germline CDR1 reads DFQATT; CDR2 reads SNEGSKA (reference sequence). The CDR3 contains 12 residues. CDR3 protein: CGSKSPYNEQFF.

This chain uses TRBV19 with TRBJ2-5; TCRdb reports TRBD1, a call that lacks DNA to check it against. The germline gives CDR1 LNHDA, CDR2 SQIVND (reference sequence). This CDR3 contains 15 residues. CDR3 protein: CASSIGGGADETQYF.

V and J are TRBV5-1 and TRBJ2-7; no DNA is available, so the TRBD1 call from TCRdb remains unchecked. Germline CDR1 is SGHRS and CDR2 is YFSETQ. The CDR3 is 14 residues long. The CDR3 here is CASSSRDGNYEQYF. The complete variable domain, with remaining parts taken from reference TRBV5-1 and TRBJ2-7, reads KAGVTQTPRYLIKTRGQQVTLSCSPISGHRSVSWYQQTPGQGLQFLFEYFSETQRNKGNFPGRFSGRQFSNSRSEMNVSTLELGDSALYLCASSSRDGNYEQYFGPGTRLTVT.

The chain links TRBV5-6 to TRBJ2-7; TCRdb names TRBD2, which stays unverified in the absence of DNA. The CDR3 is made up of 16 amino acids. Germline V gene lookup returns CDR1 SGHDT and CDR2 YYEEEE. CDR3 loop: CASSSELATRGAEQYF. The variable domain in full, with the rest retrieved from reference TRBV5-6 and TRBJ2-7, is DAGVTQSPTHLIKTRGQQVTLRCSPKSGHDTVSWYQQALGQGPQFIFQYYEEEERQRGNFPDRFSGHQFPNYSSELNVNALLLGDSALYLCASSSELATRGAEQYFGPGTRLTVT.

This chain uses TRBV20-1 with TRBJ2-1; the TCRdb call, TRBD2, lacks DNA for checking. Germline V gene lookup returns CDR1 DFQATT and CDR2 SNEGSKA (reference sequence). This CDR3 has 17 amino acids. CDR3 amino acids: CSARDIKTGTSTTEQFF.

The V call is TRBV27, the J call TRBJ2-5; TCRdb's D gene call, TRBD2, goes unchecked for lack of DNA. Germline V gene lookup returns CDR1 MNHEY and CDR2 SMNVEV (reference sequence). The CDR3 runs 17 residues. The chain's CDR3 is CASSPYRTSGTRETQYF.

CDR3 residues: CSAGPGQGGQPQHF. The chain recombines TRBV20-1 with TRBJ1-5; the D gene TCRdb calls, TRBD1, cannot be checked with no DNA. The CDR3 covers 14 residues. Germline CDR1 DFQATT, CDR2 SNEGSKA (reference sequence).

The CDR3 spells CASTIYISESGELFF. This chain connects TRBV12-3 or TRBV12-4 to TRBJ2-2. The CDR3 has 15 amino acids.

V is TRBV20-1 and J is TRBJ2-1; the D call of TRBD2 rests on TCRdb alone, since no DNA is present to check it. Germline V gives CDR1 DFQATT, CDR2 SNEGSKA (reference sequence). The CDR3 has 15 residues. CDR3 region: CSARPGGRRSNEQFF.

CDR3 residues: CASIGARVDNEQFF. The rearrangement joins TRBV2 to TRBJ2-1. Germline CDR1 SNHLY, CDR2 FYNNEI. This CDR3 is 14 amino acids long. Full variable domain (remainder filled in from reference TRBV2 and TRBJ2-1): EPEVTQTPSHQVTQMGQEVILRCVPISNHLYFYWYRQILGQKVEFLVSFYNNEISEKSEIFDDQFSVERPDGSNFTLKIRSTKLEDSAMYFCASIGARVDNEQFFGPGTRLTVL.